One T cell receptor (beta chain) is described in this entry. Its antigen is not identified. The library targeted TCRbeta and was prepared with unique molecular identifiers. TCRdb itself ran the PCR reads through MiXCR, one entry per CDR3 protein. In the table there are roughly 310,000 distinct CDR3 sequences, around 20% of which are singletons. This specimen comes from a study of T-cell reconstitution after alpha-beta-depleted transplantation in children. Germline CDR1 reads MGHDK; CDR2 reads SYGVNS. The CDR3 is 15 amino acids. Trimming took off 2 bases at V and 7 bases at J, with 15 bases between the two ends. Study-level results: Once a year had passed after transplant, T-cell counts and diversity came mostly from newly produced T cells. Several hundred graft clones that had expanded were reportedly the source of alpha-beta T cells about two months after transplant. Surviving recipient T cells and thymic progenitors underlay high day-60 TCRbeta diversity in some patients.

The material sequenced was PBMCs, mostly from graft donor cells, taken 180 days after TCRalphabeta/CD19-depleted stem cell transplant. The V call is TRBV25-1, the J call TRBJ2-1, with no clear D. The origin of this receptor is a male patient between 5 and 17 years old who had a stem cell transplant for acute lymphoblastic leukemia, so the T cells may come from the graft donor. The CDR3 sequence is CASSEARSLSNEQFF. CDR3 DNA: TGTGCCAGCAGTGAAGCAAGGTCGTTGTCAAATGAGCAGTTCTTC.